The 29 T cell receptor beta chains below were found in one sample sequenced in a study of blood T cell repertoires in COVID-19. Here immunoSEQ multiplex PCR was the method, and the copy in TCRdb shows in-frame clones only, minus some. The table shows roughly 300,000 clones, with approximately 89% occurring only once. Specimen: peripheral blood. These receptor sequences come from a woman between 50 and 59 years old who had recovered from COVID-19.

The chain is built from TRBV7-2 and TRBJ2-1, with 9 bases aligning to TRBD2. V lost 6 bases, J lost 9 bases, and 9 bases stayed unmatched. Germline CDR1 and CDR2: SGHTA and FQGNSA. The CDR3 sequence is 14 residues long. The CDR3 spells CASSWPAGGGEQFF. The CDR3 DNA is TGTGCCAGCAGTTGGCCAGCGGGAGGCGGTGAGCAGTTCTTC.

The J gene is TRBJ2-4, the V gene TRBV5-4; possible D gene TRBD1, 7 bases. Trimming removed 1 base at V and 1 base at J, with 15 bases between. In germline, CDR1 is SGHNT, CDR2 YYREEE (reference sequence). The CDR3 totals 17 residues. The DNA of the CDR3 is TGTGCCAGCAGCTTGCCGGACAGGAGGGGGGCCAAAAACATTCAGTACTTC. It encodes CASSLPDRRGAKNIQYF.

This chain links TRBV7-9 with TRBJ1-2; 10 bases are a match to TRBD1. CDR1 is SEHNR, CDR2 FQNEAQ, per germline (reference sequence). V shed 2 bases, J shed 4 bases, and the junction held 7 bases outside the gene matches. The CDR3 extends over 16 amino acids. CDR3 sequence (DNA): TGTGCCAGCAGCTTAACCCGGACAGGGGGGACCTATGGCTACACCTTC. It codes for CASSLTRTGGTYGYTF.

The chain employs TRBV19 and TRBJ1-5, with 7 bases that match TRBD1. This CDR3 has 17 residues. Germline assignment: CDR1 LNHDA and CDR2 SQIVND (reference sequence). The V segment lost 3 bases and the J segment 2 bases; nucleotides outside the gene matches: 10. CDR3 coding DNA: TGTGCCAGTAGTATTCGGGCAGGGGGATCTGGCAATCAGCCCCAGCATTTT. It translates to CASSIRAGGSGNQPQHF.

V usage is TRBV30 and J usage is TRBJ1-4; possible D gene TRBD1, 6 bases. CDR3 size: 13 residues. The germline CDR1 and CDR2 sequences are GTSNPN and SVGIG (reference sequence). Trimming took off 5 bases at V and 9 bases at J, with 16 bases between the two ends. Here the CDR3 reads CAWSSGTNQKLFF. Here the CDR3 DNA reads TGTGCCTGGTCAAGCGGGACAAACCAAAAACTGTTTTTT.

V usage is TRBV3-1 (or the pseudogene TRBV3-2) and J usage is TRBJ2-5; 8 bases map to TRBD2. V lost 3 bases to trimming and J lost 5 bases; unmatched junction nucleotides: 8. Germline V gives CDR1 LGHDT, CDR2 YNNKEL (reference sequence). The CDR3 is 15 residues long. The CDR3 sequence is CASSQGLEGSETQYF. CDR3 DNA: TGTGCCAGCAGCCAGGGACTAGAAGGATCGGAGACCCAGTACTTC.

This clone showed up just once. This chain connects TRBV5-1 to TRBJ2-1; D is ambiguous. The CDR3 is made up of 14 amino acids. The germline V and J ends were trimmed by 1 base and 4 bases, with 9 bases remaining between them. The germline V gene encodes CDR1 SGHRS and CDR2 YFSETQ. This chain's CDR3 is CASSLNGFYNEQFF. The CDR3 DNA follows: TGCGCCAGCAGCTTGAACGGTTTTTACAATGAGCAGTTCTTC.

The rearrangement joins TRBV11-2 to TRBJ1-4; D is ambiguous. CDR3 length: 13 residues. The germline CDR1 and CDR2 sequences are SGHAT and FQNNGV. V lost 8 bases and J 10 bases, leaving 17 bases between the germline ends. CDR3 nucleotides: TGTGCCAGCCGCCGGTTGGAGAGCGGAAAACTGTTTTTT. Translation: CASRRLESGKLFF. Full variable domain (outside the CDR3, taken from reference TRBV11-2 and TRBJ1-4): EAGVAQSPRYKIIEKRQSVAFWCNPISGHATLYWYQQILGQGPKLLIQFQNNGVVDDSQLPKDRFSAERLKGVDSTLKIQPAKLEDSAVYLCASRRLESGKLFFGSGTQLSVL.

The genes are TRBV5-1 and TRBJ2-2, with a possible D match to TRBD2 (7 bases). The CDR3 covers 16 residues. Germline CDR1 and CDR2: SGHRS and YFSETQ. V gave up 7 bases and J gave up 6 bases, with 22 bases separating them. Here the CDR3 DNA reads TGCGCCAGCGCCCAGGGGCCCCTAGGGGGGGCCGGGGAGCTGTTTTTT. This sequence encodes CASAQGPLGGAGELFF.

The chain uses TRBV2 and TRBJ1-6, with a tentative D call TRBD1 (6 bases). CDR1 and CDR2 (germline): SNHLY, FYNNEI. Trimming removed 8 bases at V and 14 bases at J, with 16 bases between. The CDR3 is made up of 12 amino acids. As DNA, the CDR3 is TGTGCCAGCCAGGGGCTGCGCTTCACCCTCCACTTT. Its translation is CASQGLRFTLHF.

The rearrangement uses TRBV30 and TRBJ1-6, with TRBD1 identical over 7 bases. CDR3 length equals 14 residues. Germline assignment: CDR1 GTSNPN and CDR2 SVGIG (reference sequence). The junction had 3 bases not matched to a gene; V was cut back by 2 bases and J by 5 bases. CDR3 nucleotide sequence: TGTGCCTGGAGTAAGGACAGGAATAATTCACCCCTCCACTTT. Translation: CAWSKDRNNSPLHF.

The chain has TRBV3-1 (or the pseudogene TRBV3-2) and TRBJ2-3; TRBD2 matches at 7 bases. Looked up from germline, CDR1 is LGHDT and CDR2 is YNNKEL (reference sequence). This CDR3 has 13 residues. V shed 1 base and J 6 bases; nucleotides not matched to a gene: 1. The CDR3 DNA reads TGTGCCAGCAGCCAAGTGCGGGGGGATACGCAGTATTTT. Translated: CASSQVRGDTQYF.

This rearrangement joins TRBV5-6 to TRBJ1-2, with 8 positions matching TRBD1. Germline V gene sequence: CDR1 SGHDT, CDR2 YYEEEE. V dropped 0 bases and J dropped 6; count of bases not matched to a gene: 4. The CDR3 has 14 residues. CDR3 sequence: CASSLVTGGNGYTF. CDR3 in DNA: TGTGCCAGCAGCTTGGTTACAGGGGGTAATGGCTACACCTTC.

The V call is TRBV19, the J call TRBJ2-3, with D perhaps TRBD2 (6 bases). The CDR3 extends over 14 amino acids. CDR1 and CDR2 from the germline V gene are LNHDA and SQIVND (reference sequence). V was trimmed by 3 bases and J by 6 bases, leaving 13 bases between them. This CDR3 is CASSMGFGGDTQYF. The CDR3 coding sequence is TGTGCCAGTAGTATGGGTTTTGGGGGGGATACGCAGTATTTT.

This clone was seen a few times. The rearrangement joins TRBV6-6 to TRBJ1-4; TRBD1 matches at 9 bases. J lost 0 bases, V lost 5 bases, and 7 bases had no gene match. Germline V gene sequence: CDR1 MNHNY, CDR2 SVGAGI (reference sequence). The length of the CDR3 is 17 residues. CDR3 residues: CASSRTGDSTTNEKLFF. As DNA, the CDR3 is TGTGCCAGCAGTCGGACAGGGGACTCGACAACTAATGAAAAACTGTTTTTT.

V gene TRBV28 combines with J gene TRBJ2-5; TRBD2 aligns across 13 bases. The CDR3 has 15 residues. The V segment lost 6 bases and the J segment 8 bases; nucleotides outside the gene matches: 9. Germline CDR1 reads MDHEN; CDR2 reads SYDVKM. The CDR3 DNA reads as TGTGCCAGCAGCCATGGGACTAGCGGGATGCAAACCCAGTACTTC. Its protein product is CASSHGTSGMQTQYF.

This sequence joins TRBV3-1 (or the pseudogene TRBV3-2) and TRBJ2-7, with D possibly TRBD2 on 5 matching bases. V gave up 3 bases and J gave up 12 bases, with 18 bases separating them. CDR3 size: 13 residues. The germline V gene has CDR1 LGHDT and CDR2 YNNKEL (reference sequence). Here the CDR3 DNA reads TGTGCCAGCAGCCAGAGAGAGGGCGCGGATTTGTACTTC. Translated: CASSQREGADLYF.

The genes are TRBV5-6 and TRBJ2-1, with D possibly matching TRBD1 (5 bases). CDR1 and CDR2 from the germline V gene are SGHDT and YYEEEE. The CDR3 loop spans 15 amino acids. V was cut by 3 bases and J by 2 bases, with 12 bases left in between. CDR3 loop: CASSSAGMPYNEQFF. The CDR3 nucleotides read TGTGCCAGCAGCTCCGCAGGGATGCCCTACAATGAGCAGTTCTTC.

The table lists this clone with a count of one. CDR3 nucleotide sequence: TGTGCCAGCAGCCAACGCCTAGCGGGAGAGGGCAATGAGCAGTTCTTC. Its translation is CASSQRLAGEGNEQFF. The chain employs TRBV4-2 and TRBJ2-1; 10 nucleotides agree with TRBD2. CDR1 and CDR2 from the germline V gene are LGHNA and YNFKEQ. The CDR3 is 16 amino acids. V lost 2 bases and J lost 6; bases outside the gene matches: 7.

This clone was seen a few times. V is TRBV11-2 and J is TRBJ1-2, with 8 nucleotides matching TRBD1. CDR3 length: 15 amino acids. Germline values: CDR1 SGHAT, CDR2 FQNNGV. Germline trimming cut 5 bases from V and 1 base from J; bases unmatched to any gene: 6. The CDR3 reads CASSPGTGYNYGYTF. DNA of the CDR3: TGTGCCAGCAGCCCCGGGACAGGATATAACTATGGCTACACCTTC.

The chain recombines TRBV9 with TRBJ1-2; the D is unclear. The V end lost 1 base, the J end lost 9 bases, and 16 bases lay between the germline ends. Looked up from germline, CDR1 is SGDLS and CDR2 is YYNGEE. The CDR3 runs to 14 residues. The CDR3 DNA reads TGTGCCAGCAGCGTAAACAGAAATACCACAAGCTACACCTTC. Translation gives CASSVNRNTTSYTF.

The V call is TRBV28, the J call TRBJ1-1, with TRBD1 as a possible D gene (5 bases). The CDR3 has 15 residues. Germline-derived CDR1 and CDR2 are MDHEN and SYDVKM. Trimming took 2 bases from V and 1 from J, leaving 11 bases between them. CDR3 coding DNA: TGTGCCAGCAGTTTAGGGGGGGTTGGGAACACTGAAGCTTTCTTT. Its translation is CASSLGGVGNTEAFF.

The chain joins TRBV18 to TRBJ2-1; 14 nucleotides agree with TRBD2. The trim removed 3 bases at V and 4 bases at J, leaving 2 bases unmatched. From germline, CDR1 is KGHSH and CDR2 LQKENI. The CDR3 loop spans 16 amino acids. The CDR3 DNA reads as TGTGCCAGCTCACCGACTAGCGGGGGGGTATACAATGAGCAGTTCTTC. Its translation is CASSPTSGGVYNEQFF.

This chain links TRBV11-2 with TRBJ1-1, with D unresolved. CDR3 size: 16 residues. The germline V gene has CDR1 SGHAT and CDR2 FQNNGV. V was trimmed by 0 bases and J by 3 bases, leaving 14 bases between them. CDR3 bases: TGTGCCAGCAGCTTAGAGGCGGGCGCCAGACACACTGAAGCTTTCTTT. Amino acids: CASSLEAGARHTEAFF.

This chain uses TRBV6-6 with TRBJ2-1, with 8 bases identical to TRBD1. CDR3 length equals 16 residues. V lost 4 bases and J lost 2; bases outside the gene matches: 7. CDR1 is MNHNY and CDR2 is SVGAGI in the germline V gene (reference sequence). CDR3 in amino acids: CASSSDRGYAYNEQFF. In DNA, the CDR3 is TGTGCCAGCAGTTCCGACAGGGGTTATGCCTACAATGAGCAGTTCTTC.

The chain joins TRBV28 to TRBJ2-7; no reliable D call. V was clipped by 6 bases and J by 4 bases, with 10 bases between them. CDR1 and CDR2 (germline): MDHEN, SYDVKM. This CDR3 spans 12 amino acids. CDR3 sequence (DNA): TGTGCCAGCAGAATCCGAGAATACGAGCAGTACTTC. Its translation is CASRIREYEQYF.

The genes are TRBV27 and TRBJ1-2; no reliable D call. The ends were cut back, 2 bases at V and 0 bases at J, with 4 bases in the middle. Germline-derived CDR1 and CDR2 are MNHEY and SMNVEV (reference sequence). The CDR3 has 13 residues. In DNA form, the CDR3 reads TGTGCCAGCAGTTTAGCAGCTAACTATGGCTACACCTTC. This gives the protein CASSLAANYGYTF.

As regards this clone: In the same sample, other DNA sequences code for this CDR3. The rearrangement joins TRBV18 to TRBJ1-1, with 8 bases lining up with TRBD1. This CDR3 has 14 amino acids. CDR1 is KGHSH and CDR2 is LQKENI in the germline V gene. Germline trimming cut 3 bases from V and 1 base from J; bases unmatched to any gene: 1. In nucleotides, the CDR3 is TGTGCCAGCTCACCTGGGACAGGGAACACTGAAGCTTTCTTT. Its translation is CASSPGTGNTEAFF.

This chain joins TRBV7-9 and TRBJ2-2; TRBD1 agrees at 9 bases. V trimming: 3 bases; J trimming: 4 bases; junction bases outside the gene matches: 3. Germline CDR1 reads SEHNR; CDR2 reads FQNEAQ (reference sequence). The CDR3 extends over 15 amino acids. The CDR3 loop is CASSLLGQGTGELFF. The CDR3 DNA follows: TGTGCCAGCAGCTTGCTGGGACAGGGCACCGGGGAGCTGTTTTTT.